The 8 T cell receptor beta chains reported below all come from one sample, sequenced in a study of T cells in Graves' hyperthyroidism and ophthalmopathy. Template material for amplifying TCR beta CDR3 regions consisted of RNA transcripts. The TCR CDR3 was amplified in a first-round RT-PCR using the HTBI primer set. MiXCR, applied by TCRdb to the multiplex PCR reads, yields one record per CDR3 protein. The sample carries over 150,000 distinct CDR3 sequences, approximately 16% recorded once. Material for sequencing was blood. The source is a woman aged 50 to 60 with Graves' hyperthyroidism.

This clonotype was counted ten times or more. The chain couples TRBV12-3 or TRBV12-4 to TRBJ2-7, with 11 bases that match TRBD2. J was trimmed by 7 bases and V by 1 base; bases with no gene match: 6. The CDR3 consists of 15 residues. This chain's CDR3 is CASSLGLAGGGEQYF. The CDR3 bases are TGTGCCAGCAGTTTAGGCCTAGCGGGAGGTGGAGAGCAGTACTTC.

The genes are TRBV2 and TRBJ1-4, with unresolved D. The CDR3 is 14 residues long. Germline lookup yields CDR1 SNHLY and CDR2 FYNNEI. The germline V and J ends were trimmed by 2 bases and 2 bases, with 6 bases remaining between them. In DNA, the CDR3 is TGTGCCAGCAGTGAAACGAGCACTAATGAAAAACTGTTTTTT. It encodes CASSETSTNEKLFF.

This clonotype was found a few times. The chain is built from TRBV20-1 and TRBJ2-1, with 9 nucleotides matching TRBD2. This CDR3 spans 15 amino acids. The V gene's germline CDR1 is DFQATT and CDR2 SNEGSKA (reference sequence). The CDR3 region is CSGKSGTSPYNEQFF. The CDR3 region has the DNA TGCAGCGGAAAGTCCGGGACTAGCCCCTACAATGAGCAGTTCTTC.

This chain connects TRBV12-5 to TRBJ2-7, with TRBD2 matching 7 bases. Germline assignment: CDR1 LGHNT and CDR2 FRNRAP. The CDR3 spans 15 residues. After removal of 7 bases from V and 1 base from J, the junction contained 10 bases not matched to a gene. The CDR3 DNA is TGTGCTAGTGCCCTTAGCGGGCATAATTCCTACGAGCAGTACTTC. Amino acid sequence: CASALSGHNSYEQYF.

This clonotype came up a few times. The chain couples TRBV29-1 to TRBJ2-3, with D unclear. This CDR3 region has 14 residues. The V and J ends lost 4 bases and 3 bases respectively, with 14 bases between them. Germline lookup yields CDR1 SQVTM and CDR2 ANQGSEA. This chain's CDR3 is CSVGVITGTDTQYF. The CDR3 coding sequence is TGCAGCGTTGGGGTTATAACCGGGACAGATACGCAGTATTTT.

This clonotype appeared many times. The chain recombines TRBV5-6 with TRBJ2-7; 10 bases align to TRBD1. The CDR3 loop spans 14 amino acids. Per germline, CDR1 SGHDT and CDR2 YYEEEE. After removal of 3 bases from V and 2 bases from J, the junction contained 2 bases not matched to a gene. This CDR3 reads CASSWGQGPYEQYF. The CDR3 nucleotides read TGTGCCAGCAGCTGGGGACAGGGGCCCTACGAGCAGTACTTC. The entire variable domain, with the rest obtained from reference TRBV5-6 and TRBJ2-7, is as follows: DAGVTQSPTHLIKTRGQQVTLRCSPKSGHDTVSWYQQALGQGPQFIFQYYEEEERQRGNFPDRFSGHQFPNYSSELNVNALLLGDSALYLCASSWGQGPYEQYFGPGTRLTVT.

This clonotype has at least ten counts. This chain links TRBV12-3 or TRBV12-4 with TRBJ2-7, with 12 bases that match TRBD2. Trimming took 3 bases from V and 4 from J; bases not matched to a gene: 7. The CDR3 length is 16 residues. The CDR3 DNA reads TGTGCCAGCAGTTTTAGGGCTAGCGGGAGGGCTTACGAGCAGTACTTC. This codes for CASSFRASGRAYEQYF.

V is TRBV2 and J is TRBJ2-2; TRBD1 is a possible D gene (6 bases). The germline CDR1 and CDR2 sequences are SNHLY and FYNNEI. The germline V and J ends were trimmed by 7 bases and 6 bases, with 15 bases remaining between them. The CDR3 totals 14 residues. CDR3 sequence (DNA): TGTGCCAGCACCGCACAGGGTGGACCCGGGGAGCTGTTTTTT. Encoded protein: CASTAQGGPGELFF. The variable domain in full, with the rest retrieved from reference TRBV2 and TRBJ2-2, is EPEVTQTPSHQVTQMGQEVILRCVPISNHLYFYWYRQILGQKVEFLVSFYNNEISEKSEIFDDQFSVERPDGSNFTLKIRSTKLEDSAMYFCASTAQGGPGELFFGEGSRLTVL.